The 14 T cell receptor beta chains reported below all come from one sample, sequenced in a study of cytomegalovirus exposure and HLA in healthy donors. The study ran its PCR with 60 Vbeta and 13 Jbeta primers. This table comes from immunoSEQ multiplex PCR, and its TCRdb copy is limited to in-frame clones, with some not included. This table has about 97,000 clones, around 78% appearing once. The specimen was PBMCs. The origin of the receptors is a man in his forties in good health and CMV-seronegative.

V gene TRBV27 combines with J gene TRBJ2-7; 9 positions agree with TRBD1. After removal of 3 bases from V and 6 bases from J, the junction contained 6 bases not matched to a gene. Germline loops: CDR1 MNHEY, CDR2 SMNVEV (reference sequence). The CDR3 runs 14 residues. This chain's CDR3 is CASSFGTGMSEQYF. The CDR3, as DNA: TGTGCCAGCAGTTTCGGGACAGGGATGTCCGAGCAGTACTTC.

This chain uses TRBV5-1 with TRBJ2-3; no clear D. This CDR3 is 15 amino acids long. V shed 2 bases and J shed 0 bases, with 10 bases lying between them. CDR1 and CDR2 (germline): SGHRS, YFSETQ. The CDR3 nucleotides read TGCGCCAGCAGCTTCGGCGGAGCGAGCACAGATACGCAGTATTTT. Translation gives CASSFGGASTDTQYF.

The chain carries TRBV29-1 and TRBJ2-7; 10 bases align to TRBD1. Germline CDR1 and CDR2: SQVTM and ANQGSEA. The CDR3 loop spans 14 amino acids. The V segment lost 4 bases and the J segment 0 bases; nucleotides outside the gene matches: 3. For the CDR3, the DNA is TGCAGCGTTGGAGGGACAGGGGTCTCCTACGAGCAGTACTTC. It is translated as CSVGGTGVSYEQYF.

V is TRBV7-2 and J is TRBJ1-5, with a possible D match to TRBD1 (5 bases). Trimming cost V 5 bases and J 7 bases, with 15 bases left between them. The CDR3 extends over 14 amino acids. In germline, CDR1 is SGHTA, CDR2 FQGNSA. The CDR3 reads CASSARQGNQPQHF. Written as DNA, the CDR3 is TGTGCCAGCAGCGCCCGCCAGGGAAACCAGCCCCAGCATTTT.

The chain links TRBV27 to TRBJ2-7; TRBD2 matches at 9 bases. V shed 6 bases and J 1 base; nucleotides not matched to a gene: 10. The CDR3 is 16 amino acids. CDR1 MNHEY and CDR2 SMNVEV come from the germline V gene (reference sequence). In DNA form, the CDR3 reads TGTGCCAGCAGGCTAGCGGGACTCGACCCATCCTACGAGCAGTACTTC. The encoded protein is CASRLAGLDPSYEQYF.

This clone was counted once. The V and J genes are TRBV4-3 and TRBJ2-7; weak D call: TRBD1 (5 bases). The CDR3 spans 15 residues. V gave up 0 bases and J gave up 2 bases, with 11 bases separating them. The germline V gene has CDR1 LGHNA and CDR2 YSLEER. Here the CDR3 DNA reads TGCGCCAGCAGCCAAGATTGGGGCCAAACCTACGAGCAGTACTTC. Residues: CASSQDWGQTYEQYF.

J is TRBJ2-1 and V is TRBV27; 8 bases line up with TRBD1. V lost 6 bases and J lost 0; bases outside the gene matches: 1. This CDR3 comprises 14 residues. CDR1 and CDR2 from the germline V gene are MNHEY and SMNVEV (reference sequence). The CDR3 nucleotides are TGTGCCAGCAGCGACAGGGGCTCCTACAATGAGCAGTTCTTC. Residues: CASSDRGSYNEQFF.

The chain uses TRBV5-3 and TRBJ1-6, with D unclear. TRBV5-3 belongs to the ORF category, with a function that is uncertain. The CDR3 contains 16 residues. Trimming cost V 2 bases and J 9 bases, with 18 bases left between them. The CDR3 spells CARSFNLLRLVSPLHF. CDR3 DNA sequence: TGTGCCAGAAGCTTTAACCTATTACGGTTGGTTTCACCCCTCCACTTT.

CDR3 amino acids: CASNSGTYEQYF. DNA for the CDR3: TGTGCCAGCAACTCCGGGACCTACGAGCAGTACTTC. The chain uses TRBV7-8 and TRBJ2-7; the D gene is possibly TRBD2 (5 bases). The CDR3 has 12 residues. Trimming took 7 bases from V and 2 from J, leaving 9 bases between them. Germline CDR1 SGHVS, CDR2 FQNEAQ. Using reference TRBV7-8 and TRBJ2-7 for the parts outside the CDR3, the full variable domain is GAGVSQSPRYKVAKRGQDVALRCDPISGHVSLFWYQQALGQGPEFLTYFQNEAQLDKSGLPSDRFFAERPEGSVSTLKIQRTQQEDSAVYLCASNSGTYEQYFGPGTRLTVT.

V gene TRBV19 combines with J gene TRBJ2-7; 7 nucleotides align to TRBD1. From germline, CDR1 is LNHDA and CDR2 SQIVND (reference sequence). The trim removed 5 bases at V and 2 bases at J, leaving 9 bases unmatched. The length of the CDR3 is 15 residues. This CDR3 reads CASSPIRDSPYEQYF. The CDR3 bases are TGTGCCAGTAGTCCAATCCGGGACAGTCCCTACGAGCAGTACTTC.

This chain uses TRBV10-3 with TRBJ1-4; D is unresolved. CDR1 is ENHRY, CDR2 SYGVKD, per germline. The CDR3 is 14 amino acids. Trimming cost V 11 bases and J 3 bases, with 16 bases left between them. The CDR3 here is CASRSSAANEKLFF. As DNA, the CDR3 is TGTGCCTCCCGGAGCTCTGCGGCTAATGAAAAACTGTTTTTT.

The chain links TRBV2 to TRBJ2-5; D is possibly TRBD2 (6 bases). The CDR3 has 16 amino acids. V lost 1 base, J lost 0 bases, and 12 bases lay in between. Per the germline V gene, CDR1 is SNHLY and CDR2 is FYNNEI. The CDR3 loop reads CASSEGREQYQETQYF. The DNA of the CDR3 is TGTGCCAGCAGTGAAGGGAGGGAACAATACCAAGAGACCCAGTACTTC.

The gene calls are TRBV5-5 and TRBJ2-7; 7 nucleotides align to TRBD2. Germline V gene sequence: CDR1 SGHKS, CDR2 YYEKEE (reference sequence). The CDR3 has 16 residues. V shed 0 bases and J 1 base; nucleotides not matched to a gene: 7. The CDR3 here is CASSLGGGKWSYEQYF. Here the CDR3 DNA reads TGTGCCAGCAGCTTGGGGGGGGGTAAGTGGTCCTACGAGCAGTACTTC.

This chain joins TRBV11-2 and TRBJ1-2; 8 bases match TRBD1. The J segment lost 4 bases and the V segment lost 4 bases, leaving 5 bases of the junction unmatched. The CDR3 loop spans 14 amino acids. The V gene's germline CDR1 is SGHAT and CDR2 FQNNGV. CDR3 coding DNA: TGTGCCAGCAGCTCGACAGGGGCCTCCTATGGCTACACCTTC. The encoded protein is CASSSTGASYGYTF.